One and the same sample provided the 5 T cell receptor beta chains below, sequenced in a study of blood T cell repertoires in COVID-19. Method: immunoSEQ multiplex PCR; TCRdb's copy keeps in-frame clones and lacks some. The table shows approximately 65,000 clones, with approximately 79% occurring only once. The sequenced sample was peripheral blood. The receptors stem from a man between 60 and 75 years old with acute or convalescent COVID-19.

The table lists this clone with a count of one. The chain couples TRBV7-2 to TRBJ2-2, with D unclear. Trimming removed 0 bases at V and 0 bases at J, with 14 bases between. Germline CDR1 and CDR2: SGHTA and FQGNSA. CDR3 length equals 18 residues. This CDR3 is CASSLAYSQSPNTGELFF. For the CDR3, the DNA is TGTGCCAGCAGCTTAGCGTACTCCCAATCTCCGAACACCGGGGAGCTGTTTTTT.

The CDR3 DNA is TGTGCCTGGAGTGTAATGGGGACAGGGGGAGCGCGTTTGTCCCAGCATTTT. This encodes CAWSVMGTGGARLSQHF. The gene calls are TRBV30 and TRBJ1-5; TRBD1 matches at 11 bases. The CDR3 contains 17 residues. Germline V gene lookup returns CDR1 GTSNPN and CDR2 SVGIG (reference sequence). Germline trimming cut 0 bases from V and 11 bases from J; bases unmatched to any gene: 15.

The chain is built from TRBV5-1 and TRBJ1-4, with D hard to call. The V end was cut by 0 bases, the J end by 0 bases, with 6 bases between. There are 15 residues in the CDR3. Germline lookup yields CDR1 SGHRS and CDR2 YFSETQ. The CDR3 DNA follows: TGCGCCAGCAGCTTGGGAGTTGCAACTAATGAAAAACTGTTTTTT. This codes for CASSLGVATNEKLFF.

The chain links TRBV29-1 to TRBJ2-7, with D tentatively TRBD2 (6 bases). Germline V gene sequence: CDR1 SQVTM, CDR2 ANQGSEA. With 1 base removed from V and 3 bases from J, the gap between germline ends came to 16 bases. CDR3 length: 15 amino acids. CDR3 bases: TGCAGCGTTGAAGTGGAAGGGGACTTAAACTACGAGCAGTACTTC. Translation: CSVEVEGDLNYEQYF.

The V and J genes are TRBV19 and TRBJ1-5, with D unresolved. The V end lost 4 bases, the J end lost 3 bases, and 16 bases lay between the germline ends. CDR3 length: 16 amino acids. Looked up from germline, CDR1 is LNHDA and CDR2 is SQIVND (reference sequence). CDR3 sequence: CASSKFHQALNQPQHF. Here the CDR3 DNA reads TGTGCCAGTAGTAAATTCCACCAGGCGCTCAATCAGCCCCAGCATTTT.